This record covers a single T cell receptor (beta chain). The data originate from a study of blood T cell repertoires in COVID-19. The CDR3 has 13 residues. Germline CDR1 and CDR2: GTSNPN and SVGIG (reference sequence). V was pared by 4 bases and J by 4 bases, with 6 bases of the junction left unmatched. Measured with immunoSEQ multiplex PCR; TCRdb has only the in-frame clones, and not every one. This table has some 300,000 clones, 89% appearing once. This chain uses TRBV30 with TRBJ1-2, with 7 positions matching TRBD1. The material sequenced was PBMCs or T cells enriched from blood (not recorded which). This sequence was found in a woman younger than 45 who had recovered from COVID-19. In nucleotides, the CDR3 is TGTGCCTGGATCACCGGGACAGCCTATGGCTACACCTTC. Its translation: CAWITGTAYGYTF.